This T cell receptor (beta chain) appears in the sequencing data of a study of cytomegalovirus exposure and HLA in healthy donors (dated by TCRdb to about 2017). Background for the entire study: In an earlier analysis of several hundred of the donors, about 260 Gb of sequence data and 100 million or so unique TCR beta sequences from about 190 million T cells were reported. Genome-wide SNP genotypes for about three fifths of the 666 donors were used in a later genetic analysis, which treated that subset as a discovery cohort. The study used immunosequencing to profile the T cell repertoires of some 600 subjects and linked those repertoires to cytomegalovirus serostatus. Class I and class II HLA loci were covered by the typing at four-digit resolution. Across under 500 genotyped donors of the cohort, an average of about 220,000 unique TCR beta nucleotide sequences per donor were sequenced, and around 19% of those sequences were non-productive. An earlier analysis of about 600 of the donors used high-throughput TCR beta sequencing to judge whether each TCR beta V gene segment behaved as functional or pseudogenic. Rather than drawing on any new phenotypic data, the later analysis identified candidate immune exposures from TCR beta sequences and the way those sequences occurred across donors. All discovery cohort repertoires had been generated on a single sequencing platform. In a later analysis, previously published TCR beta repertoires from 600 to 850 donors were re-analyzed and high-resolution HLA genotyping was added so that TCR occurrence patterns could be studied. Donor age, sex, ethnicity and CMV serostatus were compiled together with the repertoire data. High-throughput TCR immunosequencing, statistical association of individual TCRs with disease status, and machine learning were combined to predict cytomegalovirus infection status. The study was designed to test whether signatures of past pathogen exposure could be identified by cataloging public T cell receptors. About 300 gigabases of sequencing data and 70 million to 85 million unique TCR sequences were included in an early release covering about 620 HLA-typed donors. The number of donors typed differed by locus, with roughly 629-640 for A, B, C, DRB1 and DQB1, about 500 for DQA1, under 610 for DPA1, and around 450 for DPB1. Of the 300 to 450 genotyped donors, about 80% fell in the genetic ancestry cluster associated with self-reported Caucasian donors. Roughly five DR-DQ haplotypes were handled as single units for association and clustering, since linkage in the cohort was strong. Besides the first cohort of around 700 subjects, a separate validation cohort made up of over a hundred different subjects was used.

The cohort comprised fewer than 750 healthy bone marrow donors. Cohort members were all nominally healthy when sampled, although unrecorded immune exposures were likely present. The donor tested CMV seronegative, placing the donor among the 350 or so seronegative members of the cohort. A peripheral blood sample was provided by each donor, and peripheral blood mononuclear cells were used for TCR beta sequencing. The Qiagen DNeasy Blood Extraction Kit was used to extract genomic DNA from the blood cell samples. The library was obtained by the immunoSEQ multiplex PCR assay. For the multiplex PCR, a mixture combining 60 forward primers for TCR Vbeta segments and 13 reverse primers for TCR Jbeta segments was used. Amplification of the CDR3 region of rearranged TCR beta genes was performed with a multiplex PCR assay on genomic DNA. Amplified TCR beta libraries were sequenced as 87-base-pair reads on the Illumina HiSeq System. Per the source publication's procedure: In a later analysis, tens of millions of unique TCR beta chains were counted across the 650 to 750 repertoires, and approximately 11 million of these chains were shared by at least two donors. Raw reads were error-corrected and collapsed into unique sequences with a nearest-neighbor algorithm that merged closely related sequences to remove PCR and sequencing errors. CDR3 sequences were aligned to IMGT reference sequences to assign V, D and J gene segments. For a sequence to be retained, a match of at least six nucleotides was required to both a V gene segment and a J gene segment. A rearrangement counted as productive if the CDR3 had no stop codons and remained in frame with V and J, and every other rearrangement counted as non-productive. Following IMGT convention, CDR3 was defined as the stretch from the second conserved V-encoded cysteine to the conserved J-encoded phenylalanine. The earlier analysis of about 560 of the donors excluded any sequence lacking an unambiguous match to a single V gene segment. An earlier analysis of several hundred of the donors classified V segments as functional when productive rearrangements were above 56.7% and as segregating when the standard deviation between donors was above 5%. A statistical classification framework was built for diagnosing cytomegalovirus status from the catalog of TCR beta chain sequences. In a later analysis, TCR nucleotide sequences were compared against IMGT/GENE-DB human TR gene sequences so that V and J genes could be assigned. Using the TCRdist pipeline, a later analysis assigned CDR3 sequences along with most-parsimonious VDJ recombination scenarios. In a later analysis, every TCR beta chain was defined by the combination of its CDR3 amino acid sequence and its V-gene family, and reads without a unique V-gene family were dropped. To address suspected cross-contamination and a sequencing artifact, a later analysis removed a few hundred highly shared, low-generation-probability nucleotide sequences. For each public chain, a later analysis derived a clonal expansion index from normalized ranks of inferred template counts within each repertoire. A later analysis computed generation probabilities with a VDJ recombination model fitted to out-of-frame rearrangements, and checked the results against IGoR. A later analysis scored TCR-TCR, TCR-HLA and TCR-CMV co-occurrence with hypergeometric tests, applying a repertoire-size bias correction to TCR pairs. To estimate false discovery rates, a later analysis permuted the HLA or CMV assignments 20 times. In a later analysis, co-occurring TCRs were grouped using DBSCAN, and TCRdist sequence similarity was added for clustering within HLA-allele-positive subsets. Co-occurrence clustering excluded repertoires with fewer than 30,000 or more than 120,000 public chains, plus five with anomalous nucleotide sharing. TCRdb stores this immuneACCESS table with in-frame sequences only. Part of the clones is absent; in the studies checked, under half of the shortfall reflects unresolved V genes, and no reason is known for the rest. The DNA was the basis for D and trimming; V, J and clone size are from that table. The sample table records 130,000 or so clones. 1.5% to 2% of the sample belongs to the ten largest clones.

Comments on this clone: Which antigen it targets is not known.

CDR1 and CDR2, per the germline V gene (reference sequence), are SEHNR and FQNEAQ. Clipping removes 3 bases from V and 5 bases from J, with 6 as the unmatched junction base count. From the cysteine through the phenylalanine, the CDR3 covers 14 amino acids. Solely the CDR3 DNA is kept, with 42 bases framed from the first base. Broader findings and caveats from the paper: Most TCR sequences were observed very rarely across donors, whereas some public TCRs were present in many individuals. Because some donors lacked HLA typing at each locus, the association tests relied only on the typed subset. In vitro tests confirmed that a few of the cytomegalovirus-associated TCR beta chains recognize cytomegalovirus antigens. A further reported finding was that TCR beta sequences accurately predicted the HLA-A and HLA-B alleles for most subjects in the first cohort. Broadly in line with IMGT annotations, most TCR beta V segments showed up in productive rearrangements about 90% or about 30% of the time in an earlier analysis of some 590 of the donors. In a later genetic analysis, fewer N-insertions in productive TCRs were reported among donors in an Asian-associated ancestry cluster than the roughly 700-donor mean. According to a later analysis, most CMV-associated TCR beta chains appeared to be HLA-restricted, and the HLA associations seemed to be driven largely by CMV exposure. This cohort had only TCR beta chains sequenced, and the lack of alpha or paired-chain data limited which features could be detected. In a later analysis, some 18,000 TCR beta sequences were associated with specific HLA alleles at a false discovery rate of 0.05. The 87-base-pair reads could not distinguish some IMGT-functional V segments, including TRBV6-2 and TRBV6-3, so those segments were excluded. Because counts were too low, about 15 rarely observed V segments, including chromosome 9 orphons, were left out of the earlier analysis of 587 of the donors. The only immune exposure information available for the cohort was CMV serostatus. A later analysis reported that several top co-occurrence clusters appeared linked to parvovirus B19, influenza, CMV and Epstein-Barr virus. Sequencing depth was assumed to be roughly uniform across donors in the presence/absence analyses, though that assumption may not hold. In a later analysis, TCR association rates were found to vary across HLA loci, with the most associated TCRs seen for DRB1 alleles and the fewest for HLA-C alleles. When HLA alleles, especially DR and DQ, strongly co-occurred, attributing TCR associations to individual alleles was difficult. In both the original and validation cohorts, the classifier was reported to diagnose cytomegalovirus status with high specificity and sensitivity. Correlated functional status among segregating V segments might be attributable to linkage disequilibrium, but an unknown experimental factor could not be ruled out. A group of highly shared sequence variants was considered likely to be a technical artifact of the sequencing pipeline. A later genetic analysis associated a missense DCLRE1C variant with V-gene and J-gene trimming of TCR beta chains, and an independent cohort replicated the association. A later analysis found that HLA-associated TCR beta chains were more clonally expanded and had lower generation probabilities than equally common non-associated chains. According to the authors, the approach could potentially be generalized to other disease states and immunological phenotypes. In the study, 164 TCR beta chains were listed as associated with cytomegalovirus.

The chain joins TRBV7-9 to TRBJ2-5; 7 junctional bases match TRBD1. Sequencing was done on a sample of PBMCs. This TCR derives from a man between 18 and 35 years old in good health and CMV-seronegative. The CDR3 amino acid sequence is: CASSFFTGAETQYF. Here is the DNA: TGTGCCAGCAGCTTTTTCACAGGGGCGGAGACCCAGTACTTC.